Sequencing of this T cell receptor beta chain was carried out in a study of CD4+ T cells in melanoma. This clone has only one observation. Its target is not known. Study results and caveats: Diverse differentiation states were reported for melanoma neoantigen-specific CD4+ T cells. CD8+ T cell, macrophage and B cell function reportedly correlated with neoantigen-specific CD4+ T cells.

The data were produced by immunoSEQ multiplex PCR, yet TCRdb's version contains in-frame clones alone and is incomplete. The repertoire has 15,000 or so clones, roughly 60% of them found once; the top ten carry 11% to 15%. CDR3 size: 15 residues. CDR1 is KGHSH and CDR2 is LQKENI in the germline V gene. The V gene end was trimmed by 4 bases and the J gene end by 5 bases; junction bases not matched to a gene: 7. The source material was cells from a culture (not recorded whether cultured in vitro). J is TRBJ2-5 and V is TRBV18; 10 bases align to TRBD1. The receptor comes from a human donor with melanoma. The CDR3 spells CASSRDRGREETQYF. The CDR3, as DNA: TGTGCCAGCTCACGGGACAGGGGACGGGAGGAGACCCAGTACTTC.